This T cell receptor (beta chain) emerged from a study of OX40 agonist ivuxolimab in advanced cancers. Study at large: Treatment of patients was with ivuxolimab, an agonistic anti-OX40 (CD134) antibody.

Generated by immunoSEQ multiplex PCR, the TCRdb table keeps only in-frame clones and is missing some. The profile shows under 55,000 clones, approximately 92% of them singletons. Systemic immunosuppression or autoimmune disease history was grounds to exclude patients. The sampling schedule covered blood at baseline, cycle 4 day 1, and cycle 7 day 1. Study-wide results and caveats: Averaged across samples, CD8+ T cells carried more expanded clones than CD4+ did.

Comment on this clone: As yet, its antigen is unknown.

The material was CD4+ or CD8+ T cells sorted from blood, obtained in a trial of the OX40 agonist ivuxolimab. The sequence was obtained from an adult with an advanced solid tumor such as melanoma, head and neck, liver or kidney cancer.

Written as DNA, the CDR3 is TGTGCCAGCAGTTTCAGTCTAGCGGGGGATTACGAGCAGTACTTC. Its protein product is CASSFSLAGDYEQYF. The rearrangement links TRBV28 to TRBJ2-7; the match to TRBD2 covers 10 bases. V lost 3 bases to trimming and J lost 4 bases; unmatched junction nucleotides: 6. The germline CDR1 and CDR2 sequences are MDHEN and SYDVKM. CDR3 length: 15 residues.